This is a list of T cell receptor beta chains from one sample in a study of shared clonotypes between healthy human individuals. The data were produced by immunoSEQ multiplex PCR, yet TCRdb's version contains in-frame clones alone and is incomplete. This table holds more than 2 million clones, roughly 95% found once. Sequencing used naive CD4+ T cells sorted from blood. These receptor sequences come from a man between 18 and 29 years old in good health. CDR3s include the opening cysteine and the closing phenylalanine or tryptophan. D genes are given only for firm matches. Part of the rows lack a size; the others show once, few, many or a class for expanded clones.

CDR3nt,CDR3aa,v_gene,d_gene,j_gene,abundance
TGTGCCAGCAGGGCAGGGAGCTCACCCCTCCACTTT,CASRAGSSPLHF,TRBV2,NA,TRBJ1-6,NA
TGTGCCAGCAGCATCGGGACTTCTCATCAGCCCCAGCATTTT,CASSIGTSHQPQHF,TRBV6-1,NA,TRBJ1-5,NA
TGCGCCAACCAGGGAAAGATCAATCAGCCCCAGCATTTT,CANQGKINQPQHF,TRBV5-1,NA,TRBJ1-5,once
TGTGCCAGCAGTTGGGGACTAGCGGGGGGGTACGAGCAGTACTTC,CASSWGLAGGYEQYF,TRBV6-5,TRBD2,TRBJ2-7,NA
TGTGCCAGCAGTTCCCTACAGGGGGCATTCTTGGGGAATTATGGCTACACCTTC,CASSSLQGAFLGNYGYTF,TRBV27,TRBD1,TRBJ1-2,NA
TGTGCCAGCAGCCAAGCAGATACGCAGTATTTT,CASSQADTQYF,TRBV14,NA,TRBJ2-3,NA
TGTGCCAGCAGCTTAGACGGTCGGAGCAATCAGCCCCAGCATTTT,CASSLDGRSNQPQHF,TRBV7-2,NA,TRBJ1-5,NA
TGCAGCGTTGAAGAGACAGAGACCCAGTACTTC,CSVEETETQYF,TRBV29-1,NA,TRBJ2-5,NA
TGTGCCTGGGCGGCAGGGTCGAACACTGAAGCTTTCTTT,CAWAAGSNTEAFF,TRBV30,NA,TRBJ1-1,NA
TGCGCCAGCAGCCATCCAGGGTTAGGGACTGAAGCTTTCTTT,CASSHPGLGTEAFF,TRBV4-1,NA,TRBJ1-1,NA
TGTGCCAGCAGCCAACGTGGCGGGAGGGGGCTGACCCAGTACTTC,CASSQRGGRGLTQYF,TRBV7-8,TRBD2,TRBJ2-5,NA
TGCGCCAGCAGCCAAGGGCTTACAGGGGGCAACACTGAAGCTTTCTTT,CASSQGLTGGNTEAFF,TRBV4-1,TRBD1,TRBJ1-1,NA
TGTGCCTGGAGTGTACAGGGCAATGAGCAGTTCTTC,CAWSVQGNEQFF,TRBV30,NA,TRBJ2-1,few
TGTGCCAGCAGTTTCAGGGGAACGACCCAGTACTTC,CASSFRGTTQYF,TRBV27,NA,TRBJ2-5,NA
TGTGCCAGCAGTGGGTCACCCCTCCACTTT,CASSGSPLHF,TRBV2,NA,TRBJ1-6,NA
TGTGCCAGCAGTAATTACAATGAGCAGTTCTTC,CASSNYNEQFF,TRBV6-5,NA,TRBJ2-1,NA
TGTGCCAGCAGCACCTATTCAAGGCAGTTCTTC,CASSTYSRQFF,TRBV11-2,NA,TRBJ2-1,NA
TGTGCCAGCAGCCCCCCCGGACGGATCGGAAAGTCGGGGGAGCAGTACTTC,CASSPPGRIGKSGEQYF,TRBV11-2,NA,TRBJ2-7,NA
TGTGCCAGCATCGGACAGGGGGCGTCTGAAGCTTTCTTT,CASIGQGASEAFF,TRBV6-5,TRBD1,TRBJ1-1,NA
TGTGCCAGCAGTGGACGGACTAGCGGGGGGTACGAGCAGTACTTC,CASSGRTSGGYEQYF,TRBV2,TRBD2,TRBJ2-7,NA
TGTGCCAGCAGCTTGGTTCGGGATACGTCCGGCTACACCTTC,CASSLVRDTSGYTF,TRBV7-9,NA,TRBJ1-2,few
TGCGCCAGCAGCTTGTTGCAGGGCGGCTACGAGCAGTACTTC,CASSLLQGGYEQYF,TRBV5-1,NA,TRBJ2-7,NA
TGCGCCAGCTCTGGGGAACGGGGCTATGGCTACACCTTC,CASSGERGYGYTF,TRBV5-1,NA,TRBJ1-2,NA
TGTGCCAGCAGTGAAGGCGGGGGGGCTGAGACCCAGTACTTC,CASSEGGGAETQYF,TRBV6-1,TRBD2,TRBJ2-5,once
TGTGCCAGCAGAACCCAGGGCGAAGAGACCCAGTACTTC,CASRTQGEETQYF,TRBV2,NA,TRBJ2-5,NA
TGCGCCAGCAGCCAAGATGGACTCGCCCAAGAGACCCAGTACTTC,CASSQDGLAQETQYF,TRBV4-1,NA,TRBJ2-5,NA
TGCGCCAGCAGCCAAGAAAGGTTGGACAGACTTACAACTAATGAAAAACTGTTTTTT,CASSQERLDRLTTNEKLFF,TRBV4-1,NA,TRBJ1-4,NA
TGTGCCAGCAGCCATTTAGGACAGGGGATTAACTATGGCTACACCTTC,CASSHLGQGINYGYTF,TRBV14,TRBD1,TRBJ1-2,NA
TGTGCCAGCAGCTTGGGGGGACAGAGCACAGATACGCAGTATTTT,CASSLGGQSTDTQYF,TRBV11-3,NA,TRBJ2-3,once
TGTGCCAGCAGCAAAGCGGGGGCCAACTACGAGCAGTACTTC,CASSKAGANYEQYF,TRBV5-4,TRBD2,TRBJ2-7,NA
TGTGCCAGCAGCTTGGGGGACCGACAGGGGCAGTTCTTC,CASSLGDRQGQFF,TRBV5-6,TRBD1,TRBJ2-1,once
TGTGCCAGCTCACACGTGGGGGAGTATAATTCACCCCTCCACTTT,CASSHVGEYNSPLHF,TRBV18,NA,TRBJ1-6,NA
TGCAGCGTTGAAGAAGGGGCGGGGGCTGGAAACACCATATATTTT,CSVEEGAGAGNTIYF,TRBV29-1,NA,TRBJ1-3,NA
TGTGCCAGCAGCGCCCGGGACAGCCACTCTGGAAACACCATATATTTT,CASSARDSHSGNTIYF,TRBV9,TRBD1,TRBJ1-3,NA
TGTGCCATCAGTAAGGGCGGCAGTCCCAACGAGCAGTACTTC,CAISKGGSPNEQYF,TRBV10-3,NA,TRBJ2-7,NA
TGCGCCAGCAGCCAAGGGCTCCCCGGCGGGGGGCTCTACAATGAGCAGTTCTTC,CASSQGLPGGGLYNEQFF,TRBV4-1,TRBD2,TRBJ2-1,NA
TGTGCCAGCAGCTTAGTGGGGACAGGGAACACTGAAGCTTTCTTT,CASSLVGTGNTEAFF,TRBV7-2,TRBD1,TRBJ1-1,NA
TGTGCCAGCAGCCCCATGTCGGGGGCGTATGGCTACACCTTC,CASSPMSGAYGYTF,TRBV5-5,NA,TRBJ1-2,NA
TGTGCCAGTAACGTCAAGGGTGAGGGTGGCTACACCTTC,CASNVKGEGGYTF,TRBV19,NA,TRBJ1-2,NA
TGTGCCAGCAGTTTTGCAGGGTTCAATCAGCCCCAGCATTTT,CASSFAGFNQPQHF,TRBV28,NA,TRBJ1-5,NA